One sample yielded the 25 T cell receptor beta chains listed below, sequenced in a study of blood T cell repertoires in COVID-19. The method was immunoSEQ multiplex PCR; TCRdb's version includes in-frame clones alone and lacks a portion of them. The repertoire consists of roughly 90,000 clones, with roughly 90% occurring once and the leading ten covering about 1.5%. Sequenced sample: peripheral blood. The receptors were sampled from a human donor with active COVID-19. The donor label of this sample is uncertain.

CDR3 protein: CASSLGQNTEAFF. CDR3 DNA: TGTGCCAGCAGCTTAGGACAGAACACTGAAGCTTTCTTT. This chain uses TRBV7-2 with TRBJ1-1; D is unresolved. The V end was cut by 1 base, the J end by 1 base, with 4 bases between. Germline lookup yields CDR1 SGHTA and CDR2 FQGNSA. The length of the CDR3 is 13 residues.

This clone was found once. The chain links TRBV6-2 or TRBV6-3 to TRBJ2-1; TRBD1 matches 9 bases. This CDR3 is 14 amino acids long. V shed 4 bases, J shed 9 bases, and the junction held 7 bases outside the gene matches. Per germline, CDR1 MNHEY and CDR2 SVGEGT. CDR3 amino acids: CASSSRTGDGEQFF. The CDR3 DNA reads as TGTGCCAGCAGTTCGAGGACAGGGGACGGTGAGCAGTTCTTC.

The sample holds a few counts of this clone. J is TRBJ2-1 and V is TRBV9, with D perhaps TRBD2 (5 bases). Trimming stripped 2 bases from V and 5 bases from J, with 14 bases between. Germline CDR1 and CDR2: SGDLS and YYNGEE. CDR3 length equals 15 residues. CDR3 in DNA: TGTGCCAGCAGCGTTGAGGGTTTTATCCACAATGAGCAGTTCTTC. Amino acid sequence: CASSVEGFIHNEQFF.

This clone was recorded a few times. This chain joins TRBV28 and TRBJ1-2, with 7 bases fitting TRBD1. With V trimmed by 5 bases and J by 8 bases, 14 bases remained unmatched. The CDR3 is 15 residues long. Germline CDR1 is MDHEN and CDR2 is SYDVKM. The CDR3, as DNA: TGTGCCAGCAGTATAACCCCGGGAGGGGGCGCGGGCTACACCTTC. It codes for CASSITPGGGAGYTF.

This clone was recorded only once. This chain links TRBV6-5 with TRBJ1-2; 10 bases map to TRBD1. V was clipped by 7 bases and J by 6 bases; unmatched bases: 8. The germline CDR1 and CDR2 sequences are MNHEY and SVGAGI. The CDR3 covers 14 residues. In DNA form, the CDR3 reads TGTGCCAGCATCTGGGACAGGGGCGGAGATGGCTACACCTTC. It encodes CASIWDRGGDGYTF.

The chain uses TRBV9 and TRBJ2-5, with 9 bases identical to TRBD1. Looked up from germline, CDR1 is SGDLS and CDR2 is YYNGEE. The CDR3 length is 15 residues. J was trimmed by 5 bases and V by 3 bases; bases with no gene match: 8. The CDR3 region has the DNA TGTGCCAGCAGCGCCCGGGACAGGGCGGACGAGACCCAGTACTTC. Translating it yields CASSARDRADETQYF.

This sequence joins TRBV6-6 and TRBJ1-1; 7 nucleotides match TRBD1. The CDR3 is made up of 17 amino acids. CDR1 is MNHNY and CDR2 is SVGAGI in the germline V gene (reference sequence). J was trimmed by 0 bases and V by 5 bases; bases with no gene match: 12. CDR3 region: CASSPDPGGIMNTEAFF. CDR3 coding DNA: TGTGCCAGCAGTCCAGACCCAGGGGGAATTATGAACACTGAAGCTTTCTTT.

This rearrangement joins TRBV7-2 to TRBJ1-5; 8 bases align to TRBD1. The J segment lost 6 bases and the V segment lost 5 bases, leaving 6 bases of the junction unmatched. CDR3 size: 14 residues. Germline-derived CDR1 and CDR2 are SGHTA and FQGNSA. Written as DNA, the CDR3 is TGTGCCAGCAGCCCAGGACAGGGAGGTCAGCCCCAGCATTTT. This encodes CASSPGQGGQPQHF.

The chain has TRBV4-1 and TRBJ2-7; TRBD2 matches 7 bases. The ends lost 1 base at V and 5 bases at J; junction bases unmatched: 5. The CDR3 sequence is 14 residues long. Germline assignment: CDR1 MGHRA and CDR2 YSYEKL. The CDR3 spells CASSQVGDYDEQYF. The CDR3 coding sequence is TGCGCCAGCAGCCAAGTCGGGGACTACGACGAGCAGTACTTC.

This chain uses TRBV4-3 with TRBJ2-6; a weak D match, TRBD1 (6 bases). Trimming shortened V by 0 bases and J by 0 bases, and 12 bases separated the two germline ends. Germline lookup yields CDR1 LGHNA and CDR2 YSLEER. The CDR3 has 18 amino acids. CDR3: CASSQDRSGASGANVLTF. The DNA of the CDR3 is TGCGCCAGCAGCCAAGATAGATCAGGGGCCTCTGGGGCCAACGTCCTGACTTTC.

The chain has TRBV7-9 and TRBJ1-2, with 7 bases that match TRBD1. With 2 bases clipped from V and 4 bases from J, the junction kept 4 bases outside the gene matches. Germline V gives CDR1 SEHNR, CDR2 FQNEAQ (reference sequence). The CDR3 runs 14 residues. The CDR3 here is CASSLIGQAYGYTF. CDR3 nucleotide sequence: TGTGCCAGCAGCTTAATTGGACAGGCCTATGGCTACACCTTC. The variable domain in full, completed from reference TRBV7-9 and TRBJ1-2, reads DTGVSQNPRHKITKRGQNVTFRCDPISEHNRLYWYRQTLGQGPEFLTYFQNEAQLEKSRLLSDRFSAERPKGSFSTLEIQRTEQGDSAMYLCASSLIGQAYGYTFGSGTRLTVV.

Worth noting for this clone: Other DNA sequences of this sample code for an identical CDR3. The rearrangement links TRBV7-2 to TRBJ2-1; 7 positions match TRBD2. The trim removed 1 base at V and 0 bases at J, leaving 0 bases unmatched. The CDR3 is 15 residues long. CDR1 and CDR2 (germline): SGHTA, FQGNSA. CDR3 coding DNA: TGTGCCAGCAGCTTAGAGCGGGGCTCCTACAATGAGCAGTTCTTC. It encodes CASSLERGSYNEQFF.

The chain joins TRBV18 to TRBJ1-1, with unresolved D. V shed 3 bases and J shed 1 base, with 9 bases lying between them. From germline, CDR1 is KGHSH and CDR2 LQKENI. The CDR3 runs 14 residues. The CDR3, as DNA: TGTGCCAGCTCACCGATTCCCAGGAACACTGAAGCTTTCTTT. Translating it yields CASSPIPRNTEAFF.

The chain combines TRBV4-2 with TRBJ2-3; D is unresolved. Germline V lookup: CDR1 LGHNA, CDR2 YNFKEQ. Trimming shortened V by 4 bases and J by 1 base, and 9 bases separated the two germline ends. The length of the CDR3 is 14 residues. Here the CDR3 reads CASSPFQGTDTQYF. The DNA for the CDR3 is TGTGCCAGCAGCCCTTTCCAGGGCACAGATACGCAGTATTTT.

This clone turned up a few times. V gene TRBV3-1 (or the pseudogene TRBV3-2) combines with J gene TRBJ2-7, with a possible D match to TRBD1 (5 bases). V lost 2 bases and J 3 bases, leaving 17 bases between the germline ends. The length of the CDR3 is 16 residues. Germline-derived CDR1 and CDR2 are LGHDT and YNNKEL (reference sequence). For the CDR3, the DNA is TGTGCCAGCAGCCAACCAGGGTTGGAAGCATTCTACGAGCAGTACTTC. It is translated as CASSQPGLEAFYEQYF.

The chain joins TRBV14 to TRBJ2-7; D is possibly TRBD1 (5 bases). The V and J ends lost 4 bases and 2 bases respectively, with 9 bases between them. The CDR3 is 13 residues long. Looked up from germline, CDR1 is SGHDN and CDR2 is FVKESK. CDR3 protein: CASSLQVTYEQYF. Written as DNA, the CDR3 is TGTGCCAGCAGCCTACAGGTGACCTACGAGCAGTACTTC.

CDR3 DNA: TGTGCCAGCAGCTTAAGACAGGGGTCCTACGAGCAGTACTTC. It translates to CASSLRQGSYEQYF. This chain joins TRBV7-2 and TRBJ2-7, with 8 bases matching TRBD1. The CDR3 is 14 residues long. Trimming removed 2 bases from V and 1 base from J; junction bases left unmatched: 1. Germline V gene data show CDR1 as SGHTA and CDR2 as FQGNSA. The variable domain in full, completed from reference TRBV7-2 and TRBJ2-7, reads GAGVSQSPSNKVTEKGKDVELRCDPISGHTALYWYRQSLGQGLEFLIYFQGNSAPDKSGLPSDRFSAERTGGSVSTLTIQRTQQEDSAVYLCASSLRQGSYEQYFGPGTRLTVT.

The chain combines TRBV18 with TRBJ1-4; 9 positions match TRBD1. V shed 3 bases, J shed 0 bases, and the junction held 5 bases outside the gene matches. The CDR3 contains 17 residues. CDR1 is KGHSH and CDR2 is LQKENI in the germline V gene. In DNA form, the CDR3 reads TGTGCCAGCTCACCCACAAGGGACAGGGCAACTAATGAAAAACTGTTTTTT. Translated: CASSPTRDRATNEKLFF.

The chain couples TRBV7-6 to TRBJ1-5; TRBD1 agrees at 9 bases. This CDR3 has 18 amino acids. The V and J ends lost 2 bases and 4 bases, in that order; junction bases with no gene match: 12. CDR1 is SGHVS and CDR2 is FNYEAQ in the germline V gene. CDR3 sequence: CASSLIHRGRRENQPQHF. In DNA, the CDR3 is TGTGCCAGCAGCTTAATTCACAGGGGGCGGAGGGAAAATCAGCCCCAGCATTTT.

The gene calls are TRBV5-4 and TRBJ1-1; 10 nucleotides align to TRBD1. The CDR3 consists of 15 residues. The trim removed 2 bases at V and 4 bases at J, leaving 5 bases unmatched. The germline V gene encodes CDR1 SGHNT and CDR2 YYREEE (reference sequence). The CDR3 is CASSLRQGASTEAFF. In DNA, the CDR3 is TGTGCCAGCAGCTTAAGACAGGGGGCGAGCACTGAAGCTTTCTTT.

The chain carries TRBV5-4 and TRBJ2-5; 11 positions agree with TRBD1. The V gene end was trimmed by 2 bases and the J gene end by 5 bases; junction bases not matched to a gene: 5. Germline values: CDR1 SGHNT, CDR2 YYREEE (reference sequence). This CDR3 is built from 15 residues. The CDR3 DNA is TGTGCCAGCAGCTTTACGGACAGGGGGCTGGAGACCCAGTACTTC. Translating gives CASSFTDRGLETQYF.

This chain joins TRBV5-1 and TRBJ2-1; D ambiguous. This CDR3 has 17 amino acids. V gave up 2 bases and J gave up 1 base, with 16 bases separating them. Germline assignment: CDR1 SGHRS and CDR2 YFSETQ. The CDR3 spells CASSFDSVSRSYNEQFF. CDR3 nucleotide sequence: TGCGCCAGCAGCTTTGACTCGGTTAGCCGGTCCTACAATGAGCAGTTCTTC.

In this sample, this clone turned up once. The chain links TRBV27 to TRBJ2-1, with 7 bases identical to TRBD2. This CDR3 contains 16 residues. J was trimmed by 4 bases and V by 5 bases; bases with no gene match: 11. Looked up from germline, CDR1 is MNHEY and CDR2 is SMNVEV (reference sequence). The CDR3 reads CASSTRTSRTYNEQFF. In nucleotides, the CDR3 is TGTGCCAGCAGTACAAGGACTAGTAGGACGTACAATGAGCAGTTCTTC.

The genes are TRBV3-1 (or the pseudogene TRBV3-2) and TRBJ1-1, with unresolved D. The CDR3 extends over 11 amino acids. In germline, CDR1 is LGHDT, CDR2 YNNKEL (reference sequence). V was trimmed by 1 base and J by 11 bases, leaving 8 bases between them. The CDR3 reads CASSQGPLAFF. The DNA of the CDR3 is TGTGCCAGCAGCCAAGGTCCGTTGGCTTTCTTT.

V and J are TRBV5-4 and TRBJ2-7; 7 bases map to TRBD1. Germline V CDR1 and CDR2: SGHNT, YYREEE (reference sequence). The CDR3 is 16 amino acids. V lost 4 bases and J lost 7; bases outside the gene matches: 17. The CDR3 loop reads CASSGQTGTRRGEQYF. DNA for the CDR3: TGTGCCAGCAGCGGACAGACAGGGACCCGCAGGGGGGAGCAGTACTTC.